This TCR beta chain was obtained from a study of blood T cell repertoires in COVID-19. Libraries were prepared by immunoSEQ multiplex PCR; TCRdb keeps only in-frame clonotypes and omits some of them. This table holds 270,000 or so clones, around 89% found once. Germline V CDR1 and CDR2: LNHDA, SQIVND (reference sequence). Trimming at V came to 8 bases and at J to 11 bases, leaving 11 bases not matched to a gene. This CDR3 has 13 amino acids. Source material: peripheral blood. The chain carries TRBV19 and TRBJ2-4, with 8 bases aligning to TRBD2. The receptor's source is a man aged 40-50 years with acute or convalescent COVID-19. CDR3 sequence reads: CASSQRGTVVQYF. Written as DNA, the CDR3 is TGTGCCAGTTCCCAGCGGGGGACCGTCGTTCAGTACTTC.